One and the same sample provided the 18 T cell receptor beta chains below, sequenced in a study of Ad26.COV2.S vaccination and SARS-CoV-2 variants. Treatment: roughly 19 received Ad26.COV2.S at low or high dose, single or two shots; several received placebo; per-sample allocation not given. Repertoires come from day 63 after the first vaccine or placebo injection. Assay used: immunoSEQ multiplex PCR; TCRdb lists only in-frame clones, some missing. The data show 300,000 to 450,000 clones, about 85% seen once. The source was peripheral blood, collected in a trial of Ad26.COV2.S vaccine versus placebo. These TCRs come from a person between 18 and 65 years old who received the Ad26.COV2.S COVID-19 vaccine or a placebo.

The J gene is TRBJ2-5, the V gene TRBV27; tentative D call: TRBD1 (5 bases). V lost 5 bases to trimming and J lost 5 bases, with 15 bases between them. The germline gives CDR1 MNHEY, CDR2 SMNVEV (reference sequence). CDR3 size: 14 residues. In DNA, the CDR3 is TGTGCCAGCAGTCCTCTGGGGCGCAGGGAGACCCAGTACTTC. It translates to CASSPLGRRETQYF.

The chain uses TRBV4-3 and TRBJ2-7; D is unclear. Trimming took 1 base from V and 0 from J, leaving 13 bases between them. CDR3 length: 16 amino acids. Germline CDR1 and CDR2: LGHNA and YSLEER. The CDR3 sequence is CASSQGPLAHSYEQYF. For the CDR3, the DNA is TGCGCCAGCAGCCAAGGGCCACTGGCGCACTCCTACGAGCAGTACTTC.

V and J are TRBV4-1 and TRBJ1-5; TRBD1 agrees at 7 bases. CDR1 and CDR2 from the germline V gene are MGHRA and YSYEKL. With V trimmed by 3 bases and J by 4 bases, 6 bases remained unmatched. There are 15 residues in the CDR3. CDR3 coding DNA: TGCGCCAGCAGCCAGTCCGGGACAGCTAATCAGCCCCAGCATTTT. Residues: CASSQSGTANQPQHF.

The chain couples TRBV4-3 to TRBJ2-1, with D maybe TRBD1 (6 bases). V lost 3 bases, J lost 4 bases, and 16 bases lay in between. From germline, CDR1 is LGHNA and CDR2 YSLEER. CDR3 length: 16 amino acids. The CDR3 sequence is CASSQVEGVWYNEQFF. For the CDR3, the DNA is TGCGCCAGCAGCCAGGTTGAGGGGGTGTGGTACAATGAGCAGTTCTTC.

The V gene is TRBV5-8, the J gene TRBJ1-1, with 7 positions matching TRBD1. V shed 0 bases, J shed 4 bases, and the junction held 6 bases outside the gene matches. Germline V gene lookup returns CDR1 SGHTS and CDR2 YDEGEE. The length of the CDR3 is 15 residues. The CDR3 spells CASSLAGGPGTEAFF. CDR3 coding DNA: TGTGCCAGCAGCTTGGCAGGGGGGCCGGGCACTGAAGCTTTCTTT.

The rearrangement links TRBV28 to TRBJ2-1, with 10 bases fitting TRBD1. Per the germline V gene, CDR1 is MDHEN and CDR2 is SYDVKM. The CDR3 runs 14 residues. V gave up 6 bases and J gave up 7 bases; unmatched junction bases: 6. CDR3 bases: TGTGCCAGCAGCCAGACAGGGGGCTGGAATGAGCAGTTCTTC. This encodes CASSQTGGWNEQFF.

This chain joins TRBV10-1 and TRBJ2-2; tentatively, D is TRBD1 (5 bases). Germline CDR1 reads WNHNN; CDR2 reads SYGVQD (reference sequence). V lost 3 bases and J lost 1, with 9 bases in between. There are 15 residues in the CDR3. The chain's CDR3 is CASSDRARNTGELFF. The CDR3 region has the DNA TGCGCCAGCAGTGACAGGGCAAGGAACACCGGGGAGCTGTTTTTT.

V is TRBV19 and J is TRBJ2-1; 9 positions agree with TRBD2. Germline trimming cut 3 bases from V and 5 bases from J; bases unmatched to any gene: 14. The CDR3 totals 18 residues. Germline V gene data show CDR1 as LNHDA and CDR2 as SQIVND (reference sequence). The CDR3 region has the DNA TGTGCCAGTAGTATTGGGTCGGTTAGCGGGAGTGTACACAATGAGCAGTTCTTC. This encodes CASSIGSVSGSVHNEQFF.

The J gene is TRBJ2-1, the V gene TRBV11-3; D is tentatively TRBD1 or TRBD2 (5 bases each). This CDR3 region has 16 residues. Germline assignment: CDR1 SGHNT and CDR2 YENEEA. Trimming left V 8 bases short and J 0 bases short, with 17 bases between. The CDR3 sequence is CASCQSGTLSYNEQFF. Here the CDR3 DNA reads TGTGCCAGCTGCCAATCCGGGACCCTCTCCTACAATGAGCAGTTCTTC. The full variable domain, in which reference TRBV11-3 and TRBJ2-1 provide the parts outside the CDR3, is EAGVVQSPRYKIIEKKQPVAFWCNPISGHNTLYWYLQNLGQGPELLIRYENEEAVDDSQLPKDRFSAERLKGVDSTLKIQPAELGDSAVYLCASCQSGTLSYNEQFFGPGTRLTVL.

The chain is built from TRBV28 and TRBJ2-7, with TRBD2 matching 7 bases. With V trimmed by 7 bases and J by 0 bases, 9 bases remained unmatched. CDR1 and CDR2 from the germline V gene are MDHEN and SYDVKM. The CDR3 consists of 15 residues. The CDR3 sequence: CASTPSGASSYEQYF. CDR3 DNA sequence: TGTGCCAGCACCCCCAGCGGGGCTAGCTCCTACGAGCAGTACTTC.

This rearrangement joins TRBV5-8 to TRBJ2-7; a weak D match, TRBD2 (6 bases). This CDR3 contains 15 residues. Between the trimmed V and J ends, which lost 0 bases and 5 bases, there was a span of 15 bases. Germline-derived CDR1 and CDR2 are SGHTS and YDEGEE. The CDR3 protein is CASSLGYGSSHEQYF. The CDR3 DNA follows: TGTGCCAGCAGCTTGGGATACGGGAGTAGCCACGAGCAGTACTTC.

The rearrangement uses TRBV4-3 and TRBJ2-7; 7 bases agree with TRBD2. CDR3 length: 15 amino acids. Germline V gene sequence: CDR1 LGHNA, CDR2 YSLEER. V shed 0 bases and J 3 bases; nucleotides not matched to a gene: 5. CDR3 sequence: CASSQELAMSYEQYF. CDR3 bases: TGCGCCAGCAGCCAAGAACTAGCGATGAGCTACGAGCAGTACTTC.

V and J are TRBV28 and TRBJ2-3; 10 positions agree with TRBD2. J lost 8 bases, V lost 7 bases, and 12 bases had no gene match. The CDR3 extends over 15 amino acids. Per the germline V gene, CDR1 is MDHEN and CDR2 is SYDVKM. The CDR3 region has the DNA TGTGCCAGCATTCGAGCGGGAGGGATCGGCGTTACGCAGTATTTT. Translating it yields CASIRAGGIGVTQYF.

The J gene is TRBJ1-4, the V gene TRBV7-9; D might be TRBD1 (5 bases). CDR3 size: 15 residues. CDR1 SEHNR and CDR2 FQNEAQ come from the germline V gene (reference sequence). V was pared by 1 base and J by 8 bases, with 14 bases between. CDR3: CASSLGGVRKEKLFF. The CDR3 DNA follows: TGTGCCAGCAGCTTAGGGGGCGTTCGAAAGGAAAAACTGTTTTTT.

The chain is built from TRBV9 and TRBJ2-5; 8 nucleotides line up with TRBD1. The CDR3 sequence is 13 residues long. Trimming took 0 bases from V and 5 from J; bases not matched to a gene: 0. Germline CDR1 reads SGDLS; CDR2 reads YYNGEE. The CDR3 sequence: CASSVGDRETQYF. The CDR3 DNA reads TGTGCCAGCAGCGTAGGGGACAGGGAGACCCAGTACTTC.

The rearrangement joins TRBV19 to TRBJ1-1; a weak D match, TRBD1 (5 bases). The germline V gene has CDR1 LNHDA and CDR2 SQIVND (reference sequence). The CDR3 spans 15 residues. The V end was cut by 7 bases, the J end by 3 bases, with 18 bases between. The CDR3 protein is CASITGGAGYTEAFF. The CDR3 nucleotides read TGTGCCAGTATCACTGGAGGGGCAGGGTACACTGAAGCTTTCTTT.

The rearrangement uses TRBV2 and TRBJ2-7; TRBD1 agrees at 8 bases. Germline V gives CDR1 SNHLY, CDR2 FYNNEI. The CDR3 sequence is 15 residues long. The V segment lost 4 bases and the J segment 0 bases; nucleotides outside the gene matches: 5. The CDR3 is CASSGGTGSSYEQYF. CDR3 DNA sequence: TGTGCCAGCAGTGGGGGGACAGGAAGCTCCTACGAGCAGTACTTC.

The chain is built from TRBV11-2 and TRBJ2-3, with D possibly being TRBD1 or TRBD2 (6 bases each). V lost 2 bases and J lost 3, with 12 bases in between. The CDR3 runs 15 residues. Germline V CDR1 and CDR2: SGHAT, FQNNGV. Here the CDR3 reads CASSLRGDGTDTQYF. The CDR3 DNA is TGTGCCAGCAGCTTAAGGGGGGACGGAACAGATACGCAGTATTTT.